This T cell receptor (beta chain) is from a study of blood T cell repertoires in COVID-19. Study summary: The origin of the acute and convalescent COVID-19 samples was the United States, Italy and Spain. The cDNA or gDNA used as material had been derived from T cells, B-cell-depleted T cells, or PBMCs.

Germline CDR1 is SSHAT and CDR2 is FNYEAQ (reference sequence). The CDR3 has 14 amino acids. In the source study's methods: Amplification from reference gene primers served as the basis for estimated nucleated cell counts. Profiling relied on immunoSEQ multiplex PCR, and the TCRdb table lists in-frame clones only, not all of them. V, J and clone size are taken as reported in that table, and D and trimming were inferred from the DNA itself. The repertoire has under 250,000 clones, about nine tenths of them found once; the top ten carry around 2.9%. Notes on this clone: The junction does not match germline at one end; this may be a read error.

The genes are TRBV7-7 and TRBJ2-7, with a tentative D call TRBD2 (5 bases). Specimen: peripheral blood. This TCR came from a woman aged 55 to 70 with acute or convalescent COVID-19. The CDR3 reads CASSPDGISYEQYF. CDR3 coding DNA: TGTGCTAGCAGCCCGGACGGGATCTCCTACGAGCAGTACTTC.